The clone carrying this T cell receptor (beta chain) occurred many times. Its antigen is unidentified. These data originate in a study of spatial heterogeneity in lung cancer. Study-wide context: Untreated early-stage non-small cell lung cancer patients, approximately 76 in total, were the donors.

Overall study results and limits: Among blood samples, ubiquitous expanded tumor TCRs appeared more at resection than at follow-up.

V was trimmed by 6 bases and J by 7 bases, leaving 9 bases between them. In germline, CDR1 is MNHEY, CDR2 SVGEGT. This CDR3 comprises 12 residues. TCRdb recomputed calls from the 5' RACE reads with MiXCR, one row per CDR3 protein. In the table there are 15,000 or so distinct CDR3 sequences, 5% to 6.5% of which are singletons. Time point specified: blood at routine non-recurrence follow-up after resection. From tumor, nontumor lung or frozen PBMC, whole RNA was taken unsorted for sequencing. Material: PBMCs, obtained at follow-up. The receptor comes from a male donor with early-stage non-small cell lung cancer. This sequence joins TRBV6-2 or TRBV6-3 and TRBJ2-2, with no clear D. The CDR3 spells CASSPNVGELFF. The CDR3 DNA follows: TGTGCCAGCAGCCCAAACGTCGGGGAGCTGTTTTTT.